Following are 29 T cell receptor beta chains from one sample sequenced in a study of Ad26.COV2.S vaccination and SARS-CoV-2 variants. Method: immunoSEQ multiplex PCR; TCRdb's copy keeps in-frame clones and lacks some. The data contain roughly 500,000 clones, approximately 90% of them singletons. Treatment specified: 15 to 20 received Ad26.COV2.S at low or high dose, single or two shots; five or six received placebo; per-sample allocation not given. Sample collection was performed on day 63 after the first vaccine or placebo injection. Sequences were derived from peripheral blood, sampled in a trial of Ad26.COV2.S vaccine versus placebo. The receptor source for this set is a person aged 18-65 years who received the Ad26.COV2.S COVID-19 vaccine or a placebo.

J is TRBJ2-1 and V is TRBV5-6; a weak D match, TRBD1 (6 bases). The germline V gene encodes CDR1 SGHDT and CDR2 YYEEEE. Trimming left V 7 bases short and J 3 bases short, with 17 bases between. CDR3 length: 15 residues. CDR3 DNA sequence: TGTGCCAGCGCACCGCAGGGGAGAGGCTACAATGAGCAGTTCTTC. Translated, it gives CASAPQGRGYNEQFF.

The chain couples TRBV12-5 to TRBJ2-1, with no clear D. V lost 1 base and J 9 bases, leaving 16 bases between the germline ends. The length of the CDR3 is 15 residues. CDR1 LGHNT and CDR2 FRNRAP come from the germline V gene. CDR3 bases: TGTGCTAGTGGTTTGGGGGCTTTCTTAGGAACTGAGCAGTTCTTC. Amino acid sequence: CASGLGAFLGTEQFF.

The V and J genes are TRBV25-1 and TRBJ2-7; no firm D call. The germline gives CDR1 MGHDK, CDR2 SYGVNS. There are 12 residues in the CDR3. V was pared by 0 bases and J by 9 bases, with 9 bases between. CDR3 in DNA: TGTGCCAGCAGTGAATATTCCGAAGTGCAGTACTTC. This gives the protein CASSEYSEVQYF.

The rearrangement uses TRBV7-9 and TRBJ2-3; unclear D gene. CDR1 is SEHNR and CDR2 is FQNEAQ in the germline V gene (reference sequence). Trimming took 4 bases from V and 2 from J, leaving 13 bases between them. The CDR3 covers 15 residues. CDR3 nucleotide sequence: TGTGCCAGCAGCTGGAGTTGGAGCTCCACAGATACGCAGTATTTT. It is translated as CASSWSWSSTDTQYF.

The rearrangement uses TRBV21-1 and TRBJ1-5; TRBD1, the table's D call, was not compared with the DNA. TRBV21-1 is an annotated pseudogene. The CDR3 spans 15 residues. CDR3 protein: CASSIPGTQNQPQHF. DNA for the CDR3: TGTGCCAGCAGCATCCCCGGGACACAGAATCAGCCCCAGCATTTT.

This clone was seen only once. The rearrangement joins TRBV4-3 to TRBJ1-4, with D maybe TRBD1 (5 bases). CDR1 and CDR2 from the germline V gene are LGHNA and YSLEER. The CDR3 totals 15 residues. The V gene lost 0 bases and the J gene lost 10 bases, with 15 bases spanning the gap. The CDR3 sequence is CASSQEGWDVGKLFF. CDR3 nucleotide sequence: TGCGCCAGCAGCCAAGAGGGATGGGACGTAGGAAAACTGTTTTTT.

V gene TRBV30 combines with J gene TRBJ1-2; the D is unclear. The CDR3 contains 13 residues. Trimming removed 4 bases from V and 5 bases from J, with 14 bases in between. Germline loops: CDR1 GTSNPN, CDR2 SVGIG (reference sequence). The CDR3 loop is CAWTEGIDYGYTF. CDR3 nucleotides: TGTGCCTGGACGGAAGGTATCGATTATGGCTACACCTTC.

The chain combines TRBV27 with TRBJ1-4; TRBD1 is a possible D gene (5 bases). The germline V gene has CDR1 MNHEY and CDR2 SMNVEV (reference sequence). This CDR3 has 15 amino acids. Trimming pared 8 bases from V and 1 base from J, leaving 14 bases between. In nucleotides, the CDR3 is TGTGCCAGCCGAGCCCAGGGTGGAACTAATGAAAAACTGTTTTTT. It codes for CASRAQGGTNEKLFF.

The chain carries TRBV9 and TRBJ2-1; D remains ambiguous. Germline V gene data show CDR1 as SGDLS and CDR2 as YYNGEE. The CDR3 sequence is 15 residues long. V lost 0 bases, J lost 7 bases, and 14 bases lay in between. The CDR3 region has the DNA TGTGCCAGCAGCGTAGCGTCTAACGGAAGGAATGAGCAGTTCTTC. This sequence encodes CASSVASNGRNEQFF.

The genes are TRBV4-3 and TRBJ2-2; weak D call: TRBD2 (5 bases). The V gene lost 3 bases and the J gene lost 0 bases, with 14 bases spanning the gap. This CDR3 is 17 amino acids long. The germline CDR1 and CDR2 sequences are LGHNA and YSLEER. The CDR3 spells CASSHKVRGSNTGELFF. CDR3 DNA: TGCGCCAGCAGCCACAAGGTACGGGGATCGAACACCGGGGAGCTGTTTTTT.

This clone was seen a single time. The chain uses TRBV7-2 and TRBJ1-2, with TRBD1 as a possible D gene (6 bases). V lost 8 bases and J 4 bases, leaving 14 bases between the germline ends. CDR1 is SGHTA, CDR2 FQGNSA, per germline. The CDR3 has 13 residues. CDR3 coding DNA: TGTGCCAGCGGACCCAGGGGAGGCTATGGCTACACCTTC. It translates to CASGPRGGYGYTF.

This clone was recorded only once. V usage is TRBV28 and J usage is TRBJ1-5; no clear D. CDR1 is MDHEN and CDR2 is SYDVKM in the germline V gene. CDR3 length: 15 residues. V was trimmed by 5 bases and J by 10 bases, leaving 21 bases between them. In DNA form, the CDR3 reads TGTGCCAGCAGTATGTCGTCAGCCCCTCAGAAACCCCAGCATTTT. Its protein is CASSMSSAPQKPQHF.

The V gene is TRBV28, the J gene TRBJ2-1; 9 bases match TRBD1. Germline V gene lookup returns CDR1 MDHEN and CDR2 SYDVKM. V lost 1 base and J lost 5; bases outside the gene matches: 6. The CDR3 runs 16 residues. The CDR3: CASSLSNRGLNNEQFF. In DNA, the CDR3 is TGTGCCAGCAGTTTATCCAACAGGGGGCTCAACAATGAGCAGTTCTTC.

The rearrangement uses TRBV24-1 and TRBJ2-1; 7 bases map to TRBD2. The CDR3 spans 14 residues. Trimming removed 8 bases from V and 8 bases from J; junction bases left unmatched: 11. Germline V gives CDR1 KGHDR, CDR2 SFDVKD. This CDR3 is CATKNRGGGDEQFF. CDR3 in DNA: TGTGCCACCAAAAACCGTGGGGGAGGGGATGAGCAGTTCTTC.

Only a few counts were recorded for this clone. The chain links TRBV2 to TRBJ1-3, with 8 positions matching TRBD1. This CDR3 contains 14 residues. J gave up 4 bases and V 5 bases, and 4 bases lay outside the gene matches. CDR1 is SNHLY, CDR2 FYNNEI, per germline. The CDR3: CASSTGGTGNTIYF. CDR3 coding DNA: TGTGCCAGCAGTACAGGGGGTACAGGAAACACCATATATTTT.

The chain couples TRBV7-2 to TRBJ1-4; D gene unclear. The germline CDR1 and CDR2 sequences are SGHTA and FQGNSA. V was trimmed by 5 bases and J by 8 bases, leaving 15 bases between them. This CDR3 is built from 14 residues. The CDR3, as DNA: TGTGCCAGCAGCCCCGCTGGGGTGCTGGAAAAACTGTTTTTT. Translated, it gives CASSPAGVLEKLFF.

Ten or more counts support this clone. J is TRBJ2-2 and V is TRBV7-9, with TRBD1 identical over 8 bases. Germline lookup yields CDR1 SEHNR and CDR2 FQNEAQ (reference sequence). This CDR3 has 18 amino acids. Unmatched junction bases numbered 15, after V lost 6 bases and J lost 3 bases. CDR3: CASSRPGTGTVDTGELFF. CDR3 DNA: TGTGCCAGCAGTCGTCCCGGGACAGGAACCGTCGACACCGGGGAGCTGTTTTTT.

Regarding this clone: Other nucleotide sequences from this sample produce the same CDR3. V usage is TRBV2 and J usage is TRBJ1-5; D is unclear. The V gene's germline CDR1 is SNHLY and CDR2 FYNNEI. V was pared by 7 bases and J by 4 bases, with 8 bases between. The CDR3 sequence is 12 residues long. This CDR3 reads CASTLGNQPQHF. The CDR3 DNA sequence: TGTGCCAGCACGTTGGGTAATCAGCCCCAGCATTTT.

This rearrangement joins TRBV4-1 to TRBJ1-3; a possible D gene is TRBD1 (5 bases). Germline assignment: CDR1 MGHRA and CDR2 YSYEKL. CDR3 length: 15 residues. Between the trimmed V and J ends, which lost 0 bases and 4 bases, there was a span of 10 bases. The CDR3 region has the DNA TGCGCCAGCAGCCAAGAAGGAGGGGCGGGAAACACCATATATTTT. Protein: CASSQEGGAGNTIYF.

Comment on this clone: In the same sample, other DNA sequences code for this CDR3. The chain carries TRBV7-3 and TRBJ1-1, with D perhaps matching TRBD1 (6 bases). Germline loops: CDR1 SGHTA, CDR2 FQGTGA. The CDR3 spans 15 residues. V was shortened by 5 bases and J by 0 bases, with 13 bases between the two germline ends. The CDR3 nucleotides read TGTGCCAGCAGCCCAGCGGGGGGCCTGAACACTGAAGCTTTCTTT. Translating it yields CASSPAGGLNTEAFF.

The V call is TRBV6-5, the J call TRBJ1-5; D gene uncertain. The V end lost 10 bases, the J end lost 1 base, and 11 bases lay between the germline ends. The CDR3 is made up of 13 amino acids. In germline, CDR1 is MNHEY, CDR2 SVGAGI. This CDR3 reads CATSSFSNQPQHF. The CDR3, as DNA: TGTGCCACATCCTCATTCAGCAATCAGCCCCAGCATTTT.

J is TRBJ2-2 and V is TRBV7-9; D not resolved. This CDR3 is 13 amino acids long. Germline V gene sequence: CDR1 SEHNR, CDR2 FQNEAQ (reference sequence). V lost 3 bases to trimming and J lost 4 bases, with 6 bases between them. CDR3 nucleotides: TGTGCCAGCAGCTTTATCGGCACCGGGGAGCTGTTTTTT. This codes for CASSFIGTGELFF.

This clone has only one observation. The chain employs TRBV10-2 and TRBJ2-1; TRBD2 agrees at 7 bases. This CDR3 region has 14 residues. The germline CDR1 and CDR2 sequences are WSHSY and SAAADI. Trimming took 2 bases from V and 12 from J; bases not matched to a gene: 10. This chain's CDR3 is CASSEGLGRAAQFF. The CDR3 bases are TGCGCCAGCAGTGAGGGACTAGGGCGAGCTGCGCAGTTCTTC.

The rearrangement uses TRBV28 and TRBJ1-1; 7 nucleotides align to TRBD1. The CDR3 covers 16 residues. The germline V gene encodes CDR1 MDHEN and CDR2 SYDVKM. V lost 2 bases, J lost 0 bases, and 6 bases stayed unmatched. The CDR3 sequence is CASSLPGTVMNTEAFF. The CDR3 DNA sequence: TGTGCCAGCAGTTTACCCGGGACAGTTATGAACACTGAAGCTTTCTTT. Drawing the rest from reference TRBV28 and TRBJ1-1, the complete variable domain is DVKVTQSSRYLVKRTGEKVFLECVQDMDHENMFWYRQDPGLGLRLIYFSYDVKMKEKGDIPEGYSVSREKKERFSLILESASTNQTSMYLCASSLPGTVMNTEAFFGQGTRLTVV.

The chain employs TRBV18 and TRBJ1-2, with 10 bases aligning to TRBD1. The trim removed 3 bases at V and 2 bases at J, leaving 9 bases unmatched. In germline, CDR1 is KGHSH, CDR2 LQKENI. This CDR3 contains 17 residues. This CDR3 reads CASSPETGTGVNYGYTF. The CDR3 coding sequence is TGTGCCAGCTCACCGGAGACCGGGACAGGGGTAAACTATGGCTACACCTTC.

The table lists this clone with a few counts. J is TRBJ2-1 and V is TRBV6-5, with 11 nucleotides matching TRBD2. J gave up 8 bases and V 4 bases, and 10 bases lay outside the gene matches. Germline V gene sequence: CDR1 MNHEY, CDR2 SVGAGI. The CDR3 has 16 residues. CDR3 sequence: CASSSTSGSLVDEQFF. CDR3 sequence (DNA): TGTGCCAGCAGTTCAACTAGCGGGAGTTTGGTGGATGAGCAGTTCTTC.

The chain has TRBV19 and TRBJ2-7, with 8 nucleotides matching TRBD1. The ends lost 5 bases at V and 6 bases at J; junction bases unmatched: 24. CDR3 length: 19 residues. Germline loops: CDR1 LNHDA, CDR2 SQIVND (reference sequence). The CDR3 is CASSSPPGTGVVAAREQYF. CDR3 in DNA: TGTGCCAGTAGTTCGCCGCCGGGGACAGGCGTAGTGGCAGCGCGCGAGCAGTACTTC.

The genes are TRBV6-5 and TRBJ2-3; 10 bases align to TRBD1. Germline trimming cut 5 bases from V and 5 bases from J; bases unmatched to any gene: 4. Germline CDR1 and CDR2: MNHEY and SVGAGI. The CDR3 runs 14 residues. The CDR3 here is CASSPRTGGDTQYF. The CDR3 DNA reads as TGTGCCAGCAGTCCCCGGACAGGGGGAGATACGCAGTATTTT.

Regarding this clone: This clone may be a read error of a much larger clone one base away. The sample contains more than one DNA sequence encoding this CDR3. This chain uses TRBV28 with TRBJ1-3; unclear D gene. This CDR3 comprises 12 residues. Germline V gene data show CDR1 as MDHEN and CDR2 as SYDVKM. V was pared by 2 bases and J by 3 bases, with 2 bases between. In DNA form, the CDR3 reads TGTGCCAGCAGTTTAAGTGGAAACACCATATATTTT. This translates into CASSLSGNTIYF.